The entry that follows covers one TCR beta chain sequence. Its antigen is not identified. Using immunoSEQ multiplex PCR, the repertoire was profiled, and TCRdb retains in-frame clones only, with some absent. The sample carries some 41,000 clones, around 90% recorded once. Trimming removed 2 bases from V and 2 bases from J, with 7 bases in between. The CDR3 runs to 14 residues. CDR1 is MNHEY and CDR2 is SVGAGI in the germline V gene. This entry is derived from a study of brain T cells in children with intractable seizures. Findings of the study overall: Pre-surgery blood may have been undersampled, hiding some clones.

The sequenced cases were selected for having the highest brain T cell transcript signatures. Patients received at least one anti-epileptic drug before surgery. This TCR came from a girl aged 2-10 years with tuberous sclerosis and intractable seizures. The V and J genes are TRBV6-5 and TRBJ1-5, with D maybe TRBD1 (6 bases). The material sequenced was peripheral blood, taken at surgery. The CDR3 DNA reads as TGTGCCAGCAGTTACAGGGGGGGCAATCAGCCCCAGCATTTT. It yields the protein CASSYRGGNQPQHF.